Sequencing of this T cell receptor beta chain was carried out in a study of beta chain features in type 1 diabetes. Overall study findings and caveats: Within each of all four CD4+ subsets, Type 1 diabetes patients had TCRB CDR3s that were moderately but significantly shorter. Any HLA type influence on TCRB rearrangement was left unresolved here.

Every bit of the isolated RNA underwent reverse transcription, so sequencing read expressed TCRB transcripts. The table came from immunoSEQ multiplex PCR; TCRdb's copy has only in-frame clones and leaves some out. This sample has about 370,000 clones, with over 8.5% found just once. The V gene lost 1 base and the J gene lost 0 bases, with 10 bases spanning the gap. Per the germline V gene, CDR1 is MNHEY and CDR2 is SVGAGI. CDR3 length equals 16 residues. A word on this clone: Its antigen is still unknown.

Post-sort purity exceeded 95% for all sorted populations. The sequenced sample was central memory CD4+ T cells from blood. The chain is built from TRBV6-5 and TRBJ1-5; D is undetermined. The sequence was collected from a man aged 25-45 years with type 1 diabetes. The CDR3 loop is CASSYFGGNSNQPQHF. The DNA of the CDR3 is TGTGCCAGCAGTTACTTCGGAGGTAATAGCAATCAGCCCCAGCATTTT.